This T cell receptor (beta chain) was sequenced in a study of naive and memory T cell subsets. There are 16 residues in the CDR3. The germline V gene has CDR1 SGHVT and CDR2 SQSDAQ. An equimolar mix of two oligonucleotides served as the beta constant-region primer for TRBC1 and TRBC2. Nested alpha and beta constant-region primers with the SP2 primer drove four PCR rounds on ligated cDNA. Each CDR3 protein is one row after TCRdb ran MiXCR on the UMI-ligation and nested PCR reads. This table has roughly 150,000 distinct CDR3 sequences, 22% appearing once. General observations from the study: Activation and differentiation may alter RNA-based TCR counts. In naive cells, over 95% of TCR sequences were seen only once. Naive repertoires, especially CD8, held a few larger clonotypes, possibly memory cells re-expressing CD45RA. Clonotypes are single alpha or beta chains, not paired receptors.

Note on this clonotype: Its antigen remains unidentified.

The sequence derives from a human donor in good health. This chain links TRBV7-4 with TRBJ1-1, with TRBD1 identical over 7 bases. Sequencing input: naive CD4+ T cells from blood. In DNA form, the CDR3 reads TGTGGCCCGTTCCGGGACAGTGTGGGTATGCACACTGAAGCTTTCTTT. The encoded protein is CGPFRDSVGMHTEAFF.